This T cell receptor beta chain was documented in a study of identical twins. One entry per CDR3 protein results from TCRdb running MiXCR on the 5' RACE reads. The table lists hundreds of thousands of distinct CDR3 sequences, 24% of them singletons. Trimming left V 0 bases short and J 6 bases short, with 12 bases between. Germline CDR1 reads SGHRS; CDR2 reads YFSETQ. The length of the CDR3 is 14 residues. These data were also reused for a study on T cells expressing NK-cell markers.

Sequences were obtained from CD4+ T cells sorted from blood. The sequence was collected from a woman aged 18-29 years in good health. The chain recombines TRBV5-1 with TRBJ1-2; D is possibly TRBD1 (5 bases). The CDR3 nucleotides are TGCGCCAGCAGCTTGGCCGGGGGACCCAATGGCTACACCTTC. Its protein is CASSLAGGPNGYTF.